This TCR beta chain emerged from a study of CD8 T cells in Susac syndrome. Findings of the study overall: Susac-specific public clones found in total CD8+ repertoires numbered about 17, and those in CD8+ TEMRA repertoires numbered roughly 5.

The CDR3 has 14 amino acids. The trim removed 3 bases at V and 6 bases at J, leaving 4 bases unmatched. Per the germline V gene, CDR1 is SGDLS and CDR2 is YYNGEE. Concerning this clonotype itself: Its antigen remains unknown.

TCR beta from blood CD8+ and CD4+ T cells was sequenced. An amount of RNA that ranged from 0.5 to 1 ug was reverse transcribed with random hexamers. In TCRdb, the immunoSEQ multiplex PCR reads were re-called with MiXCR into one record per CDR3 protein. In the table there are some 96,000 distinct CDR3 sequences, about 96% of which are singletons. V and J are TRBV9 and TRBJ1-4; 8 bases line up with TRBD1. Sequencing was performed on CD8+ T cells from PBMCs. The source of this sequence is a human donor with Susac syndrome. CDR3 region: CASSDGTGDEKLFF. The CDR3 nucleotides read TGTGCCAGCAGCGACGGGACAGGTGATGAAAAACTGTTTTTT.